This TCR beta chain was captured by sequencing in a study of vaccination and CD4 T cells after COVID-19. Study-wide background: Across the group, participants received two doses of either BNT162b2 or mRNA-1273 vaccine. Post-COVID samples had a sampling time that fell a median roughly 92 days after diagnosis (range 35 to 161).

The V end lost 2 bases, the J end lost 4 bases, and 12 bases lay between the germline ends. Germline V CDR1 and CDR2: DFQATT, SNEGSKA (reference sequence). The CDR3 totals 14 residues. Regarding this clonotype: Its specificity is not known.

Study conclusions and caveats: Convalescent patients showed a median roughly 85% of reactive clones that were seen only post-vaccination.

Via MiXCR, TCRdb re-called the PCR reads, giving one row per CDR3 protein. The data hold around 19,000 distinct CDR3 sequences, with 62% observed a single time. The receptor was derived from a human donor who had recovered from COVID-19. This sample comprised CD4+ T cells from blood, obtained before SARS-CoV-2 vaccination. The V call is TRBV20-1, the J call TRBJ2-1; TRBD1 is a possible D gene (6 bases). The CDR3 spells CSARLQGYYNEQFF. For the CDR3, the DNA is TGCAGTGCTAGACTACAGGGCTATTACAATGAGCAGTTCTTC.